This T cell receptor (beta chain) was identified during a study of tumor-infiltrating lymphocytes in primary liver carcinoma. Germline CDR1 WSHSY, CDR2 SAAADI. A total of 15 residues make up the CDR3, ends included. This clonotype was detected ten times or more. The DNA is left out, because the CDR3 cannot be placed on it with certainty; the CDR3 is given as TCRdb lists it. Germline DNA was extracted alongside blood RNA, which was obtained from unsorted whole blood. Using a constant-region primer together with ProtoScript II reverse transcriptase, TCR beta cDNA was made from around 500 ng of total RNA. Three-round nested multiplex PCR performed with slightly modified ARM-PCR produced the TCR beta libraries. TRBV1-TRBV30 forward and Cbeta reverse primers drove the first two approximately 11-cycle rounds. Using its own MiXCR run on the multiplex PCR reads, TCRdb lists one record per CDR3 protein. The profile covers 300,000 to 400,000 distinct CDR3 sequences, with roughly two thirds appearing a single time and 5.5% to 8% taken by the ten largest.

This clonotype was obtained from a man in his forties or fifties with primary liver carcinoma and hepatitis B virus infection. The V and J genes are TRBV10-2 and TRBJ2-4; TRBD1, the D gene given by the table, was not confirmed from the DNA. Source material: peripheral blood. CDR3: CASSTSGQGVDIQYF.